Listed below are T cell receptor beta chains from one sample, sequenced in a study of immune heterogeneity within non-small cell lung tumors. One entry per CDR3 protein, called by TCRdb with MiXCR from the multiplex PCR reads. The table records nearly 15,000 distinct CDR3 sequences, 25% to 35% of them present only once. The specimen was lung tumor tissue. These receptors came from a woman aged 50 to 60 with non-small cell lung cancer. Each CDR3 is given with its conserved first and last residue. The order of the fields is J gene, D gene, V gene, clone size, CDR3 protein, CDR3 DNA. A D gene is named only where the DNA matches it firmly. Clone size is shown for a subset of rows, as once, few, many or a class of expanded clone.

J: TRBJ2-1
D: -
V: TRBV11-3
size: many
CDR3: CASSFVGGEQFF
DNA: TGTGCCAGCAGCTTTGTAGGGGGTGAGCAGTTCTTC

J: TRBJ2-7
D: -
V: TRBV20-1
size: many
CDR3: CSATTGAGPYEQYF
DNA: TGCAGTGCTACGACAGGAGCCGGTCCCTACGAGCAGTACTTC

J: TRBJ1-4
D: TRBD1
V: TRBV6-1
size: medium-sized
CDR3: CASSAEQGWSEKLFF
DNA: TGTGCCAGCAGTGCAGAACAGGGGTGGAGTGAAAAACTGTTTTTT

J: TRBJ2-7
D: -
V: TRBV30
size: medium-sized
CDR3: CAWSPLDYEQYF
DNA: TGTGCCTGGAGTCCCCTCGACTACGAGCAGTACTTC

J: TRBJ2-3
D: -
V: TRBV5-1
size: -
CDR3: CASSDGLTGTQYF
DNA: TGCGCCAGCAGCGACGGACTAACGGGGACGCAGTATTTT

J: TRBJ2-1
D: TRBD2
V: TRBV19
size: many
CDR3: CASSRREGLYNEQFF
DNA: TGTGCCAGTAGTAGGCGGGAGGGCCTTTACAATGAGCAGTTCTTC

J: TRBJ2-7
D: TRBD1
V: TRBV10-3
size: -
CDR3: CAISEAGTGVSYEQYF
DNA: TGTGCCATCAGTGAGGCCGGGACAGGGGTCTCCTACGAGCAGTACTTC

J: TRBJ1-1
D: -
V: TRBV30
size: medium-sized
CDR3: CAWRPPVGTEAFF
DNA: TGTGCCTGGAGACCCCCGGTGGGCACTGAAGCTTTCTTT

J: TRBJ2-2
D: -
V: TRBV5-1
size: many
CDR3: CASSSIDRNTGELFF
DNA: TGCGCCAGCAGCTCCATCGACAGAAACACCGGGGAGCTGTTTTTT

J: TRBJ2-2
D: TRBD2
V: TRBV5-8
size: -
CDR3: CASSRLAGVVGQLFF
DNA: TGTGCCAGCAGTAGACTAGCGGGAGTGGTCGGGCAGCTGTTTTTT

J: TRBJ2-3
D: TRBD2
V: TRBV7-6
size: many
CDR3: CASSSQGLAVTDTQYF
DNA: TGTGCCAGCAGCAGCCAAGGACTAGCGGTCACAGATACGCAGTATTTT